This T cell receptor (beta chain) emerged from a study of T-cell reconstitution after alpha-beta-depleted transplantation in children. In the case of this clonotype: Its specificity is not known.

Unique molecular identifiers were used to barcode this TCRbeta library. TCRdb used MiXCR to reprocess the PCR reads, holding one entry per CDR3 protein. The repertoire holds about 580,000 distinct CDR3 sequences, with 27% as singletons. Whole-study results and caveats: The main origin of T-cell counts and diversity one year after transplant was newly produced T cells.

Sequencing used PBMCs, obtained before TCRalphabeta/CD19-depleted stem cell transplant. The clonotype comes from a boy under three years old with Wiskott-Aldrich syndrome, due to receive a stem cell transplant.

The CDR3 nucleotides are TGTGCCAGCAGCTCCTCTAGGTACGAGCAGTACTTC. This encodes CASSSSRYEQYF. The chain joins TRBV7-2 to TRBJ2-7; D is uncertain. This CDR3 is built from 12 residues. Trimming left V 4 bases short and J 4 bases short, with 8 bases between. The germline gives CDR1 SGHTA, CDR2 FQGNSA.